A selection of T cell receptor beta chains follows, all from one sample in a study of blood T cell repertoires in COVID-19. The assay was immunoSEQ multiplex PCR, and TCRdb's table has in-frame clones only and misses some. Among around 170,000 clones listed, about 74% were seen once. The sample was peripheral blood. These receptors all stem from a woman older than 75 with acute or convalescent COVID-19. CDR3s include the opening cysteine and the closing phenylalanine or tryptophan.

v_call cdr3_aa
TRBV4-2 CASSQVFVEGYTEAFF
TRBV10-3 CAISLDRGTEAFF
TRBV3-1/TRBV3-2 CASSQATGVSAEQYF
TRBV6-6 CASSPPRDEQFF
TRBV28 CASSLFSMRSTDTQYF
TRBV27 CASSRGQGLNYGYTF
TRBV5-1 CASSLGGNTEAFF
TRBV3-1/TRBV3-2 CASSPQGVLVMNTEAFF
TRBV28 CASRRDSYEQYF
TRBV14 CASSQDGTGRDAFF
TRBV3-1/TRBV3-2 CASSLRATSGPYEQYF
TRBV7-2 CASSLGLAGFYNEQFF
TRBV5-1 CASSLSGVYNEQFF
TRBV2 CASSAQTGANEQYF
TRBV11-3 CASSPQQGVYEQYF
TRBV5-1 CASSQGQGSPLHF
TRBV3-1/TRBV3-2 CASSQVSTSTDTQYF
TRBV11-2 CASSLGGQGSTGELFF
TRBV5-1 CASSLEDTSSGNTIYF
TRBV7-2 CASSFKGEETQYF
TRBV10-1 CASSMDRGTNTGELFF
TRBV28 CASRPGTGGSNEQFF
TRBV9 CASSAAGTAHTEAFF
TRBV4-2 CASSPGRDSNTGELFF
TRBV28 CASSVGGVGTEAFF
TRBV6-5 CASSPGIVYGYTF
TRBV11-2 CASTLNQPQHF
TRBV2 CASTRLAVQVYNEQFF
TRBV6-5 CASSLEEDPGLEQYF
TRBV6-6 CASSLTMGQNYGYTF
TRBV9 CASSEGPSYEQYF
TRBV6-5 CASSYYSGNGHTEAFF
TRBV9 CASSRNEGAINEQFF
TRBV28 CASSFLRPGQGFHEQYF
TRBV19 CASSISFDFNQPQHF
TRBV7-2 CASSTRRGLAGGGADTQYF
TRBV5-1 CASSKGTGAYEQYF
TRBV9 CASSLGGGNPHEQFF
TRBV19 CASRTGTGVNQPQHF
TRBV19 CASSNRGGRDEKLFF
TRBV6-5 CASRLSSASYNEQFF
TRBV19 CASSKRGGNQPQHF
TRBV28 CASSRLGLPRGYEQYF
TRBV2 CASMGQGDQPQHF
TRBV18 CASSREGSSTDTQYF
TRBV19 CASSQNSYSNQPQHF
TRBV3-1/TRBV3-2 CASSQGDGQGAYGANVLTF
TRBV2 CASSRTEVYGYTF
TRBV3-1/TRBV3-2 CASSEQGANEKLFF
TRBV28 CASSGAQGVLEQYF
TRBV5-1 CASSLYLDEQFF
TRBV11-3 CASSLVAGVSSTDTQYF
TRBV4-3 CASSQDPLSSYNEQFF
TRBV19 CASMGTGVSPLHF
TRBV11-2 CASSKLAGGYEQYF
TRBV5-1 CASSIYLAGVNTDTQYF
TRBV6-2/TRBV6-3 CASSYPQGAYEQYF
TRBV5-1 CASSPRQARILYEQYF
TRBV10-3 CAISESRVVRNQPQHF